The rows below give T cell receptor beta chains drawn from one sample of a study of shared clonotypes between healthy human individuals. Clones were read by immunoSEQ multiplex PCR, and TCRdb kept only the in-frame ones, dropping some. The data contain over a million clones, about 75% of them seen just once; the ten biggest clones take up approximately 1.5%. Input material: memory CD4+ T cells sorted from blood. Every receptor here comes from a young man in good health. Both conserved end residues are part of each CDR3. The order of the fields is CDR3 DNA, CDR3 protein, J gene, clone size, D gene, V gene. A D gene is named only where the DNA matches it firmly. Rows may omit the clone size; those that give it use once, few, many or a size class.

cdr3_nt: TGTGCCAGCAGCTCCTCCGTGGGGGGTACGCAGTATTTT
cdr3_aa: CASSSSVGGTQYF
j_call: TRBJ2-3
clone_size: -
d_call: -
v_call: TRBV11-2

cdr3_nt: TGTGCCACCCGAGGGAGGGAAGCGAACACCGGGGAGCTGTTTTTT
cdr3_aa: CATRGREANTGELFF
j_call: TRBJ2-2
clone_size: -
d_call: TRBD2
v_call: TRBV19

cdr3_nt: TGTGCCAGCAGCGTACTACAGGGGATTGCGGATGGCTACACCTTC
cdr3_aa: CASSVLQGIADGYTF
j_call: TRBJ1-2
clone_size: -
d_call: TRBD1
v_call: TRBV9

cdr3_nt: TGTGCCAGCAGCTACACCGGACAGGGCAGAACTAACTATGGCTACACCTTC
cdr3_aa: CASSYTGQGRTNYGYTF
j_call: TRBJ1-2
clone_size: -
d_call: TRBD1
v_call: TRBV7-9

cdr3_nt: TGCGCCAGCAGTGAGACGGGGCAACTTTCCTTGAAGCAGTACTTC
cdr3_aa: CASSETGQLSLKQYF
j_call: TRBJ2-7
clone_size: -
d_call: -
v_call: TRBV10-2

cdr3_nt: TGTGCCAGTAGTATTGGACAGGAGAGCACAGATACGCAGTATTTT
cdr3_aa: CASSIGQESTDTQYF
j_call: TRBJ2-3
clone_size: once
d_call: TRBD1
v_call: TRBV19

cdr3_nt: TGTGCCAGCAGTTCCGTCAGAACAGGGGTTAGGAACACCATATATTTT
cdr3_aa: CASSSVRTGVRNTIYF
j_call: TRBJ1-3
clone_size: -
d_call: TRBD1
v_call: TRBV28

cdr3_nt: TGTGCCAGCAGCCTAGACCCACCGGGGTTTATCCGGGAGCAGTTCTTC
cdr3_aa: CASSLDPPGFIREQFF
j_call: TRBJ2-1
clone_size: -
d_call: -
v_call: TRBV7-9

cdr3_nt: TGTGCCAGCGCACCGGGACAGGGGCGCAATGAGCAGTTCTTC
cdr3_aa: CASAPGQGRNEQFF
j_call: TRBJ2-1
clone_size: -
d_call: TRBD1
v_call: TRBV5-6

cdr3_nt: TGTGCCAGCAGTGCACAGGGAGGTACTGAAAAACTGTTTTTT
cdr3_aa: CASSAQGGTEKLFF
j_call: TRBJ1-4
clone_size: -
d_call: -
v_call: TRBV6-1

cdr3_nt: TGTGCTAGTGGTTTGTTTGGGGAGACCCAGTACTTC
cdr3_aa: CASGLFGETQYF
j_call: TRBJ2-5
clone_size: many
d_call: -
v_call: TRBV12-5

cdr3_nt: TGTGCCAGCACGTACTCGGGACTAGTAGGCGGCACAGATACGCAGTATTTT
cdr3_aa: CASTYSGLVGGTDTQYF
j_call: TRBJ2-3
clone_size: -
d_call: TRBD2
v_call: TRBV27

cdr3_nt: TGTGCCAGCAGGATAGAAAGCGGGAGCTCCTACAATGAGCAGTTCTTC
cdr3_aa: CASRIESGSSYNEQFF
j_call: TRBJ2-1
clone_size: -
d_call: TRBD2
v_call: TRBV2

cdr3_nt: TGTGCCAGTAGTATCGCGGACCCGACAGGCGGGTACTTC
cdr3_aa: CASSIADPTGGYF
j_call: TRBJ2-7
clone_size: -
d_call: -
v_call: TRBV19

cdr3_nt: TGCAGTCCCAGAACAGATACGCAGTATTTT
cdr3_aa: CSPRTDTQYF
j_call: TRBJ2-3
clone_size: -
d_call: -
v_call: TRBV20-1

cdr3_nt: TGTGCGCAGCGGGAGCGAAGCTACGAGCAGTACTTC
cdr3_aa: CAQRERSYEQYF
j_call: TRBJ2-7
clone_size: few
d_call: TRBD2
v_call: TRBV9

cdr3_nt: TGTGCCAGCACCCCCCGAGCTAGCGGGACCTATGAGCAGTTCTTC
cdr3_aa: CASTPRASGTYEQFF
j_call: TRBJ2-1
clone_size: -
d_call: TRBD2
v_call: TRBV6-5

cdr3_nt: TGTGCTGGCAGACAAGTCACTGAAGCTTTCTTT
cdr3_aa: CAGRQVTEAFF
j_call: TRBJ1-1
clone_size: -
d_call: -
v_call: TRBV30

cdr3_nt: TGTGCCACCACTCGCCAAGCGGGATATATCGATGAGCAGTTCTTC
cdr3_aa: CATTRQAGYIDEQFF
j_call: TRBJ2-1
clone_size: -
d_call: TRBD2
v_call: TRBV10-3

cdr3_nt: TGCGCCAAGCAGGGCTTGGGACAGGGCAATGAACGGGAAAAACTGTTTTTT
cdr3_aa: CAKQGLGQGNEREKLFF
j_call: TRBJ1-4
clone_size: -
d_call: TRBD1
v_call: TRBV10-1

cdr3_nt: TGTGCCAGCAATGGGGGAGGGCCTTACGAGCAGTACTTC
cdr3_aa: CASNGGGPYEQYF
j_call: TRBJ2-7
clone_size: -
d_call: TRBD2
v_call: TRBV6-1

cdr3_nt: TGCGCCAGCAGCATCCATACAGGGGGTGGTCGCGAGCAGTACTTC
cdr3_aa: CASSIHTGGGREQYF
j_call: TRBJ2-7
clone_size: -
d_call: TRBD1
v_call: TRBV5-1

cdr3_nt: TGCGCCAGCAGCTTGGTCGGAGGGCAGGAAGACAGCAATCAGCCCCAGCATTTT
cdr3_aa: CASSLVGGQEDSNQPQHF
j_call: TRBJ1-5
clone_size: -
d_call: -
v_call: TRBV5-1

cdr3_nt: TGTGCCAGCAGCCTAGTGAGGACTAGCGGGTCAATGGGGCCCGGGGAGCTGTTTTTT
cdr3_aa: CASSLVRTSGSMGPGELFF
j_call: TRBJ2-2
clone_size: -
d_call: TRBD2
v_call: TRBV7-2

cdr3_nt: TGTGCCAGCAGTTTATATTCGTTGGGAGACACTGAAGCTTTCTTT
cdr3_aa: CASSLYSLGDTEAFF
j_call: TRBJ1-1
clone_size: -
d_call: -
v_call: TRBV27

cdr3_nt: TGTGCCAGCAGTTTCTACGACAGGAACACTGAAGCTTTCTTT
cdr3_aa: CASSFYDRNTEAFF
j_call: TRBJ1-1
clone_size: -
d_call: -
v_call: TRBV27

cdr3_nt: TGCGCCAGCAGCTTACTAGCGGGGGATACGCAGTATTTT
cdr3_aa: CASSLLAGDTQYF
j_call: TRBJ2-3
clone_size: -
d_call: TRBD2
v_call: TRBV5-1

cdr3_nt: TGCGCCAGCACCCTGGGGCCAAATGGTGGACAGGGGGCTTACGAGCAGTACTTC
cdr3_aa: CASTLGPNGGQGAYEQYF
j_call: TRBJ2-7
clone_size: -
d_call: TRBD1
v_call: TRBV5-1

cdr3_nt: TGTGCCAGCAGCCATTCGGACAGGAACACTGAAGCTTTCTTT
cdr3_aa: CASSHSDRNTEAFF
j_call: TRBJ1-1
clone_size: -
d_call: -
v_call: TRBV5-6

cdr3_nt: TGTGCCAGTACCGAGCAGATGGGGAAGGTGAATGAGCAGTTCTTC
cdr3_aa: CASTEQMGKVNEQFF
j_call: TRBJ2-1
clone_size: few
d_call: -
v_call: TRBV19

cdr3_nt: TGTGCCAGCAGCTCCGGGGGCTGGTATGGCTACACCTTC
cdr3_aa: CASSSGGWYGYTF
j_call: TRBJ1-2
clone_size: -
d_call: -
v_call: TRBV6-1

cdr3_nt: TGTGCCAGCAGCCTAAACCAGGGGGGGGGCCCCTCCTACAATGAGCAGTTCTTC
cdr3_aa: CASSLNQGGGPSYNEQFF
j_call: TRBJ2-1
clone_size: -
d_call: -
v_call: TRBV11-3

cdr3_nt: TGCGCCAGCAGGAGGACAGGGGAAAACATTCAGTACTTC
cdr3_aa: CASRRTGENIQYF
j_call: TRBJ2-4
clone_size: -
d_call: TRBD1
v_call: TRBV5-1

cdr3_nt: TGCGCCAGCAGCCAAGACGGTAGTGGGGCTGGGGCCAACGTCCTGACTTTC
cdr3_aa: CASSQDGSGAGANVLTF
j_call: TRBJ2-6
clone_size: -
d_call: -
v_call: TRBV4-1

cdr3_nt: TGTGCCAGCAGTCAGACAGGGAATTCACCCCTCCACTTT
cdr3_aa: CASSQTGNSPLHF
j_call: TRBJ1-6
clone_size: few
d_call: TRBD1
v_call: TRBV6-5

cdr3_nt: TGTGCCAGTACAAGCGGGAGTCCCACCGGGGAGCTGTTTTTT
cdr3_aa: CASTSGSPTGELFF
j_call: TRBJ2-2
clone_size: once
d_call: TRBD2
v_call: TRBV19

cdr3_nt: TGTGCCAGCCTTAGGACGAGGGTAGCCAAAAACATTCAGTACTTC
cdr3_aa: CASLRTRVAKNIQYF
j_call: TRBJ2-4
clone_size: -
d_call: -
v_call: TRBV27

cdr3_nt: TGTGCCAGCAGCTTAGGCAGCCCTCAGCCCCAGCATTTT
cdr3_aa: CASSLGSPQPQHF
j_call: TRBJ1-5
clone_size: -
d_call: -
v_call: TRBV7-2

cdr3_nt: TGTGCCAGCAGGAGTCAGGGGGCGGAGACCCAGTACTTC
cdr3_aa: CASRSQGAETQYF
j_call: TRBJ2-5
clone_size: -
d_call: TRBD1
v_call: TRBV25-1

cdr3_nt: TGTGCCAGCAGCTTTGGAGACAGGGTTAATGAGCAGTACTTC
cdr3_aa: CASSFGDRVNEQYF
j_call: TRBJ2-7
clone_size: few
d_call: TRBD1
v_call: TRBV5-6

cdr3_nt: TGTGCCAGCAGGGGTATGGCCGCGGTGGGATCACCCCTCCACTTT
cdr3_aa: CASRGMAAVGSPLHF
j_call: TRBJ1-6
clone_size: -
d_call: -
v_call: TRBV2